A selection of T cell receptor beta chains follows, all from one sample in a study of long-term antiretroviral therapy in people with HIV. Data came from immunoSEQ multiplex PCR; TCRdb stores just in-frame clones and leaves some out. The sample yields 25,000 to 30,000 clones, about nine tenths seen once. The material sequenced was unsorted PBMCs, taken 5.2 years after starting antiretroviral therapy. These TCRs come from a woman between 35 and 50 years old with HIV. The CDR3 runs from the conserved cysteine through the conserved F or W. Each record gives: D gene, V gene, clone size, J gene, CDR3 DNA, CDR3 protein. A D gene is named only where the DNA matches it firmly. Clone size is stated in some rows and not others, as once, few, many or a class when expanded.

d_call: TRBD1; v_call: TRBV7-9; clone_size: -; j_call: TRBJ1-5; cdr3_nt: TGTGCCACCGGACAGGCCAATCAGCCCCAGCATTTT; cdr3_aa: CATGQANQPQHF
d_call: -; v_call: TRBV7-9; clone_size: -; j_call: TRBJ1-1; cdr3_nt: TGTGCCAGCAGCACAGGGTACCCAACTGAAGCTTTCTTT; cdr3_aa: CASSTGYPTEAFF
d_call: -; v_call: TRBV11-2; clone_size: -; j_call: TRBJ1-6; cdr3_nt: TGTGCCAGCAGCTTAGATTACGCCGGGGAGAATTCACCCCTCCACTTT; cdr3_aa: CASSLDYAGENSPLHF
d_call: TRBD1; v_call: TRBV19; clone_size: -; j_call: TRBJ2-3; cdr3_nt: TGTGCCAGTACAGCCCTTTACCTTGGACAGGCGCCCACAGATACGCAGTATTTT; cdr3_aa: CASTALYLGQAPTDTQYF
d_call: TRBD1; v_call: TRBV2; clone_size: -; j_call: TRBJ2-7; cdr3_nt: TGTGCCAGCACGACCGACAGGGGAGCCTACGAGCAGTACTTC; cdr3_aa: CASTTDRGAYEQYF
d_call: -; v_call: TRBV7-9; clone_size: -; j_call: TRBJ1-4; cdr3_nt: TGTGCCAGCAGCAACGTGCCTTCAACTAATGAAAAACTGTTTTTT; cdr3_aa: CASSNVPSTNEKLFF
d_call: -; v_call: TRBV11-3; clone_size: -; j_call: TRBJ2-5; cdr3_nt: TGTGCCAGCAGCTTAGGGGCCGTGAGGTACCAAGAGACCCAGTACTTC; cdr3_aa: CASSLGAVRYQETQYF
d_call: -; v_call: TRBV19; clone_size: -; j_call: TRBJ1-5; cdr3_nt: TGTGCCAGTAGTTGGGGTAGCAATCAGCCCCAGCATTTT; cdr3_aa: CASSWGSNQPQHF
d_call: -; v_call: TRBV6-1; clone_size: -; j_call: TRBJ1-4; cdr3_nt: TGTGCCAGCAGTGAAGTGGCCCAGTGGGGGGGGAATGAAAAACTGTTTTTT; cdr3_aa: CASSEVAQWGGNEKLFF
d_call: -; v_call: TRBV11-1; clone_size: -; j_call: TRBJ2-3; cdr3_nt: TGTGCCATCAGACGGGACACGTTGGAGAACACAGATACGCAGTATTTT; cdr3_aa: CAIRRDTLENTDTQYF
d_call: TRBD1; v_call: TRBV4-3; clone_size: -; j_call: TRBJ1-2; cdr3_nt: TGCGCCAGCAGCCAATCCCCGATCAAACAGGGGGCGGGGGACTATGGCTACACCTTC; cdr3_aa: CASSQSPIKQGAGDYGYTF
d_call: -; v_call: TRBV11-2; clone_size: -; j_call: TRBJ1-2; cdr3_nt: TGTGCCAGCAGCTTTATTCTACCACCGGGCTCCGATGGCTACACCTTC; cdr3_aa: CASSFILPPGSDGYTF
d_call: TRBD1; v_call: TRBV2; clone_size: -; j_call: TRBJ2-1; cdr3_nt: TGTGCCAGCAGTGCAGGGGGCTGGAATGAGCAGTTCTTC; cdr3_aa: CASSAGGWNEQFF
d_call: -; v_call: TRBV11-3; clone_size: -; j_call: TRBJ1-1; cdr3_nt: TGTGCCAGCAGCGGGCGGGGGGACATGAACACTGAAGCTTTCTTT; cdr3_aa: CASSGRGDMNTEAFF
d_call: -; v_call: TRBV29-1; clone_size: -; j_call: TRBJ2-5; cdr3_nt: TGCAGCGTTCCCGTCGGGACCTATCGTGGGACCCAGTACTTC; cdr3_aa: CSVPVGTYRGTQYF
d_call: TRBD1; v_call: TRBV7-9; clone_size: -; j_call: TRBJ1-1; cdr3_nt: TGTGCCAGCAGCTCGGTACAGGGGCGGAGCACTGAAGCTTTCTTT; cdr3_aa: CASSSVQGRSTEAFF
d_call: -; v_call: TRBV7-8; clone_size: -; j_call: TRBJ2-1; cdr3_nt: TGTGCCAGCAGCTTAGCGCTCCTTACTAGGTATCAAAACAATGAGCAGTTCTTC; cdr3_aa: CASSLALLTRYQNNEQFF
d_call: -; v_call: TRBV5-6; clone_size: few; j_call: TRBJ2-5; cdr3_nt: TGTGCCAGCAGCTTAGAGGGATACCTGCGAGAGACCCAGTACTTC; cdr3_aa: CASSLEGYLRETQYF
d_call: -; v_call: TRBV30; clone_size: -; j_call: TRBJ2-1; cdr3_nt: TGTGCCTGGAGTGTCATCGATGAGCAGTTCTTC; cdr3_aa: CAWSVIDEQFF
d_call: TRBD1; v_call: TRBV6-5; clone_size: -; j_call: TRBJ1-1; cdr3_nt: TGTGCCAGCAGTTACGGGACAGGGGGATTGAACACTGAAGCTTTCTTT; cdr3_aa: CASSYGTGGLNTEAFF
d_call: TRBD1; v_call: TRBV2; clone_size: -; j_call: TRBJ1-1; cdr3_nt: TGTGCCAGCGACAGGGAAAGGAACACTGAAGCTTTCTTT; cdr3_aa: CASDRERNTEAFF
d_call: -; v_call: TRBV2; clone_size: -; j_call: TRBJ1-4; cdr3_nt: TGTGCCAGCACCAGACAGCCCGGTAATGAAAAACTGTTTTTT; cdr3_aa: CASTRQPGNEKLFF
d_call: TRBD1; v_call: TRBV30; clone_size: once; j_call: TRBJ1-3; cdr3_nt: TGTGCCTGGAATCAGGGGGCGGGAAACACCATATATTTT; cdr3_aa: CAWNQGAGNTIYF
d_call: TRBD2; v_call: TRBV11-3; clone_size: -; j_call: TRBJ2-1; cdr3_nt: TGTGCCAGCAGCTCTCTTGGAGGCGGGGGCTACAATGAGCAGTTCTTC; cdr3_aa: CASSSLGGGGYNEQFF
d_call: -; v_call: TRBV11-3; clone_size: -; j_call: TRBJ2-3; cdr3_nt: TGTGCCAGCGGCGGAGGGGCTAGCACAGATACGCAGTATTTT; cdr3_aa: CASGGGASTDTQYF
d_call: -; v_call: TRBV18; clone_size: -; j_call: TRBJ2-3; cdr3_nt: TGTGCCAGCTCACCCGCCACAGATACGCAGTATTTT; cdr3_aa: CASSPATDTQYF
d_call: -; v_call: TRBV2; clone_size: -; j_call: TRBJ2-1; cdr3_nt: TGTGCCAGCAGTGATTCTAGGGACAATGAGCAGTTCTTC; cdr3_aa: CASSDSRDNEQFF
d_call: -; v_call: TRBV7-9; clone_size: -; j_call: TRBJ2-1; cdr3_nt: TGTGCCAGCAGCTCCACTTCGTACAATGAGCAGTTCTTC; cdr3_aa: CASSSTSYNEQFF
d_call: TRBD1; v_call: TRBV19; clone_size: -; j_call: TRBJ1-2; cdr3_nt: TGTGCCAGTAGTGCCCCGGACAGGGACTATGGCTACACCTTC; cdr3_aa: CASSAPDRDYGYTF
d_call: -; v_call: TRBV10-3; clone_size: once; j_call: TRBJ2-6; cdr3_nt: TGTGCCGTGGGGACTTCCGAGAGCTCTGGGGCCAACGTCCTGACTTTC; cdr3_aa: CAVGTSESSGANVLTF
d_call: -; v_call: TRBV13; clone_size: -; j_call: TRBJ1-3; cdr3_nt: TGTGCCAGCAGCCCCTACCGGGGCTCTGGAAACACCATATATTTT; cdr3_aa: CASSPYRGSGNTIYF
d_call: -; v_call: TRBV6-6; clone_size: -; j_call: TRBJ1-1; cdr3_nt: TGTGCCAGCAGTGGGACCGGGTTTAAGAACACTGAAGCTTTCTTT; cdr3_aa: CASSGTGFKNTEAFF
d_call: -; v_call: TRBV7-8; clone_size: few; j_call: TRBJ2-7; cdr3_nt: TGTGCCAGCAGCTTAGGCGCTAGCGCGTTATACGAGCAGTACTTC; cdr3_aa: CASSLGASALYEQYF
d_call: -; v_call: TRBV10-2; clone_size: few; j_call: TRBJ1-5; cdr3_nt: TGCGCCAGCAGTGAGTCGCAGTGGAGGCAGCCCAATCAGCCCCAGCATTTT; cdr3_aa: CASSESQWRQPNQPQHF
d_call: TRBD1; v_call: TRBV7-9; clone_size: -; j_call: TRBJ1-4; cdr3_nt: TGTGCCAGCAGCCACCGGGACAGGGGATATGAAAAACTGTTTTTT; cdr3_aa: CASSHRDRGYEKLFF
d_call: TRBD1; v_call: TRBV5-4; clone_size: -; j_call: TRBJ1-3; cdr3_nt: TGTGCCAGCAGCTTGTCAGGGGGTGGAAACACCATATATTTT; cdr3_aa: CASSLSGGGNTIYF
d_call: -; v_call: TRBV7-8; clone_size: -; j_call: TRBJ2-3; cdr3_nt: TGTGCCAGCAGCTTTATTGAGACAGATACGCAGTATTTT; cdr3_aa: CASSFIETDTQYF
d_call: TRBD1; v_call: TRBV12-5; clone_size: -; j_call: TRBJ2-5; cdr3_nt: TGTGCTAGTGGTTTGGTAAGAGTGACAGGGGGCGCAGAGACCCAGTACTTC; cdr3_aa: CASGLVRVTGGAETQYF
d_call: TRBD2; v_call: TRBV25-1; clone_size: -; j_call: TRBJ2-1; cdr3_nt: TGTGCCAGCAGTGAAATGCGGGGGGGCTACAATGAGCAGTTCTTC; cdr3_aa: CASSEMRGGYNEQFF
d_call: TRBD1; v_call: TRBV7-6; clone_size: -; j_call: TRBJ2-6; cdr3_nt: TGTGCCAGCAGCCCCCACGGACAGGTACCCTCTGGGGCCAACGTCCTGACTTTC; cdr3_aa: CASSPHGQVPSGANVLTF
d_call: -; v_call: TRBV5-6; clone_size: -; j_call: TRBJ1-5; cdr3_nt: TGTGCCAGCAGCTCAACACACAGGAAGCGGGATCAGCCCCAGCATTTT; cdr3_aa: CASSSTHRKRDQPQHF
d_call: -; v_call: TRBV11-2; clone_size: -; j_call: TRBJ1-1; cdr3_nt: TGTGCCAGCAGCTTTGGGGGGGCGGGGAACACTGAAGCTTTCTTT; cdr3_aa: CASSFGGAGNTEAFF
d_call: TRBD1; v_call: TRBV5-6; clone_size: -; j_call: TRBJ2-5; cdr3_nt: TGTGCCAGCAGCTCCGGACAGGGGGCTGGGGGAGAGACCCAGTACTTC; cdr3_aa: CASSSGQGAGGETQYF
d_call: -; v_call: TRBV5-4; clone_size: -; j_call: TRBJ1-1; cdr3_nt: TGTGCCAGCAGCTTGTCGAGGGGAACCCTGTTCATGAACACTGAAGCTTTCTTT; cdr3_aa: CASSLSRGTLFMNTEAFF
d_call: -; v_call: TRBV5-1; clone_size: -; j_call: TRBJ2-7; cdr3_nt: TGCGCCAGCAGCTTAGGGGGAAGATACGAGCAGTACTTC; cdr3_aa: CASSLGGRYEQYF
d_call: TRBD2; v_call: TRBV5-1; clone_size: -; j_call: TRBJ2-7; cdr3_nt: TGCGCCAGCAGTGGTGATAGCGGGGGGAGGTACGAGCAGTACTTC; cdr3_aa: CASSGDSGGRYEQYF
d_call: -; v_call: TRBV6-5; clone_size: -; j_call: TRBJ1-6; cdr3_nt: TGTGCCAGCAGTACACAGGGCGGGTATTCACCCCTCCACTTT; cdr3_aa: CASSTQGGYSPLHF
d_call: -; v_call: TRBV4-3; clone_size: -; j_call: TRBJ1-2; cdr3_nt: TGCGCCAGCAGCCAAGGGCAGGGCTTAGGCTACACCTTC; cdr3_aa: CASSQGQGLGYTF